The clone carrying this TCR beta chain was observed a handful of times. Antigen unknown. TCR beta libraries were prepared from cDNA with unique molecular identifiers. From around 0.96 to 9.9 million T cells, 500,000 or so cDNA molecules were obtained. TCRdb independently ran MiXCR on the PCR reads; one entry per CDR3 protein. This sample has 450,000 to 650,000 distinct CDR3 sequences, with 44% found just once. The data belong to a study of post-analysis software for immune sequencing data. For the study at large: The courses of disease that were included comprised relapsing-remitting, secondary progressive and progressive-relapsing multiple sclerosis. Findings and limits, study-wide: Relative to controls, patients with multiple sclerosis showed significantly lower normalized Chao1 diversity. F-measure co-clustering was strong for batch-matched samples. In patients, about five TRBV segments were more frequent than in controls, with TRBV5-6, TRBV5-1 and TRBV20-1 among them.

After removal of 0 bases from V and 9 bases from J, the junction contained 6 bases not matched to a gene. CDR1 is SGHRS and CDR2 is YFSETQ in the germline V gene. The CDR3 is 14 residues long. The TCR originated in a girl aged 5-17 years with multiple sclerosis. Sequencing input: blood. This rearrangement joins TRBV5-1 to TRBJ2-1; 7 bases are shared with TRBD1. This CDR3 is CASSLVQGIGEQFF. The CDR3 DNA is TGCGCCAGCAGCTTGGTACAGGGGATTGGTGAGCAGTTCTTC.